This T cell receptor beta chain was retrieved from a study of blood T cell repertoires in COVID-19. The data were produced by immunoSEQ multiplex PCR, yet TCRdb's version contains in-frame clones alone and is incomplete. Here the sample spans about 200,000 clones, around 87% being singletons. Trimming cost V 4 bases and J 3 bases, with 14 bases left between them. This CDR3 spans 14 amino acids. Germline V gene lookup returns CDR1 SGHDT and CDR2 YYEEEE. Seattle's cohort entered during active infection and was followed longitudinally. Material: peripheral blood. The V call is TRBV5-6, the J call TRBJ2-7, with D uncertain. The sequence came from a woman in her forties or fifties with COVID-19, enrolled during active disease. The CDR3 spells CASSQPPVVYEQYV. The CDR3 DNA sequence: TGTGCCAGCAGCCAACCTCCGGTTGTCTACGAGCAGTACGTC.